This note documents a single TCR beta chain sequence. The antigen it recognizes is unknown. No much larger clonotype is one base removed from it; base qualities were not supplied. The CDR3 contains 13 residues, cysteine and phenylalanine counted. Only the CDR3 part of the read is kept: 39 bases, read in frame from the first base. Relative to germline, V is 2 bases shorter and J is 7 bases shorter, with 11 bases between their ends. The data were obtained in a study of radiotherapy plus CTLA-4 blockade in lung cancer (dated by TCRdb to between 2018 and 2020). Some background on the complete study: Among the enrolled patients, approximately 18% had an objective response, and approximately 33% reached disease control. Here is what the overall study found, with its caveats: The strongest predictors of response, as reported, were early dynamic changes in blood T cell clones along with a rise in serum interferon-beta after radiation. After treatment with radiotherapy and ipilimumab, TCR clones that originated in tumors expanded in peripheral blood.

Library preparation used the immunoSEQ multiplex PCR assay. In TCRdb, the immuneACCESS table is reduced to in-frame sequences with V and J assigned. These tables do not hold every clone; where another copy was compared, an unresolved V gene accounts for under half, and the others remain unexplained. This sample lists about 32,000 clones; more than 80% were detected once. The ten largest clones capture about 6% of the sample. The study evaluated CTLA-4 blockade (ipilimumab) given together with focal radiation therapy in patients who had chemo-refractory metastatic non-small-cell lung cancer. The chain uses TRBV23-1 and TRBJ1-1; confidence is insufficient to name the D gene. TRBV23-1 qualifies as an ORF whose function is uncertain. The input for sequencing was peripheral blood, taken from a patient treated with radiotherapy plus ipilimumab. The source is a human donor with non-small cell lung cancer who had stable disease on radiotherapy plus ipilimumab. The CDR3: CASSQIGSLEAFF. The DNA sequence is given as TGCGCCAGCAGTCAAATAGGGAGCCTTGAAGCTTTCTTT.